The 15 T cell receptor beta chains below all came from one sample that was sequenced in a study of CD8 T cells in ankylosing spondylitis. TCRdb reanalysed the 5' RACE reads using MiXCR and keeps one entry per CDR3 protein. The table lists 150,000 to 200,000 distinct CDR3 sequences, about 16% of them singletons. Sequenced material: blood, either unsorted or a sorted T cell fraction (not recorded which). These receptors all come from a male donor with ankylosing spondylitis or in good health (not recorded which).

This clonotype was seen a few times. The J gene is TRBJ2-5, the V gene TRBV18; D remains ambiguous. The CDR3 length is 16 residues. Germline-derived CDR1 and CDR2 are KGHSH and LQKENI. The V end was cut by 3 bases, the J end by 5 bases, with 19 bases between. The CDR3: CASSPRSGLREETQYF. CDR3 in DNA: TGTGCCAGCTCACCCCGATCTGGCCTACGTGAGGAGACCCAGTACTTC.

The rearrangement joins TRBV6-5 to TRBJ2-7; the match to TRBD2 covers 8 bases. CDR3 length: 15 residues. CDR1 and CDR2 (germline): MNHEY, SVGAGI. J gave up 3 bases and V 2 bases, and 6 bases lay outside the gene matches. CDR3 in amino acids: CASSYIAGSNYEQYF. DNA for the CDR3: TGTGCCAGCAGTTACATAGCGGGATCGAACTACGAGCAGTACTTC.

The chain combines TRBV20-1 with TRBJ1-2, with a tentative D call TRBD1 (6 bases). This CDR3 spans 15 amino acids. Germline V gene sequence: CDR1 DFQATT, CDR2 SNEGSKA (reference sequence). The V end was cut by 0 bases, the J end by 6 bases, with 17 bases between. This CDR3 reads CSARDRGGWGHGYTF. Here the CDR3 DNA reads TGCAGTGCTAGAGATCGAGGGGGTTGGGGCCATGGCTACACCTTC.

The chain couples TRBV2 to TRBJ2-1, with 9 bases aligning to TRBD1. Germline CDR1 reads SNHLY; CDR2 reads FYNNEI. The V and J ends lost 0 bases and 2 bases, in that order; junction bases with no gene match: 5. This CDR3 contains 17 residues. The DNA of the CDR3 is TGTGCCAGCAGTGAAGCGCCCGGGACAGGGCCCTACAATGAGCAGTTCTTC. The encoded protein is CASSEAPGTGPYNEQFF.

This rearrangement joins TRBV3-1 to TRBJ2-2; D gene unclear. The CDR3 totals 14 residues. In germline, CDR1 is LGHDT, CDR2 YNNKEL (reference sequence). V was cut by 4 bases and J by 5 bases, with 11 bases left in between. For the CDR3, the DNA is TGTGCCAGCAGCCCCACGGCCCGGACCGGGGAGCTGTTTTTT. Protein product: CASSPTARTGELFF.

This clonotype was recorded many times. The chain recombines TRBV6-5 with TRBJ2-7; 7 bases agree with TRBD2. Trimming at V came to 6 bases and at J to 6 bases, leaving 8 bases not matched to a gene. The CDR3 spans 13 residues. Germline-derived CDR1 and CDR2 are MNHEY and SVGAGI. CDR3 protein: CASSITRLAEQYF. The CDR3 DNA reads TGTGCCAGCAGCATAACCCGACTAGCCGAGCAGTACTTC.

This clonotype was counted a single time. Just one base apart from a much larger clone, this may be a read error. This chain links TRBV29-1 with TRBJ2-4; TRBD1 matches 8 bases. Germline lookup yields CDR1 SQVTM and CDR2 ANQGSEA. The CDR3 is 15 residues long. J gave up 9 bases and V 2 bases, and 12 bases lay outside the gene matches. CDR3 in amino acids: CSVERAGGFLGIQYF. The DNA for the CDR3 is TGCAGCGTTGAAAGGGCAGGGGGCTTTCTCGGCATTCAGTACTTC.

The rearrangement uses TRBV12-3 or TRBV12-4 and TRBJ1-1, with unresolved D. The CDR3 consists of 13 residues. The V end lost 7 bases, the J end lost 0 bases, and 9 bases lay between the germline ends. CDR3: CASTLGVNTEAFF. The CDR3 DNA is TGTGCCAGCACCTTGGGTGTGAACACTGAAGCTTTCTTT.

This clonotype has a handful of counts. This sequence joins TRBV7-9 and TRBJ2-5; D is unresolved. The CDR3 extends over 12 amino acids. Germline loops: CDR1 SEHNR, CDR2 FQNEAQ (reference sequence). Trimming took 0 bases from V and 5 from J, leaving 4 bases between them. As DNA, the CDR3 is TGTGCCAGCAGCTTAGCGTTGGAGACCCAGTACTTC. It encodes CASSLALETQYF. The entire variable domain, with the rest obtained from reference TRBV7-9 and TRBJ2-5, is as follows: DTGVSQNPRHKITKRGQNVTFRCDPISEHNRLYWYRQTLGQGPEFLTYFQNEAQLEKSRLLSDRFSAERPKGSFSTLEIQRTEQGDSAMYLCASSLALETQYFGPGTRLLVL.

This clonotype was detected ten times or more. V gene TRBV3-1 combines with J gene TRBJ2-3, with TRBD2 identical over 9 bases. Germline loops: CDR1 LGHDT, CDR2 YNNKEL (reference sequence). The CDR3 loop spans 17 amino acids. V lost 4 bases to trimming and J lost 3 bases; unmatched junction nucleotides: 11. The CDR3 DNA reads as TGTGCCAGCAGCCTCTTCGGGGGACTAGCAACGACAGATACGCAGTATTTT. This gives the protein CASSLFGGLATTDTQYF.

This rearrangement joins TRBV5-1 to TRBJ1-1; D gene ambiguous. The CDR3 totals 15 residues. Trimming took off 2 bases at V and 0 bases at J, with 11 bases between the two ends. CDR1 SGHRS and CDR2 YFSETQ come from the germline V gene. CDR3 nucleotide sequence: TGCGCCAGCAGCTTTAATAGTCAGTTGAACACTGAAGCTTTCTTT. Its protein is CASSFNSQLNTEAFF.

This clonotype came up many times. The rearrangement links TRBV5-5 to TRBJ2-2; 9 positions match TRBD1. CDR1 is SGHKS and CDR2 is YYEKEE in the germline V gene (reference sequence). The V and J ends lost 4 bases and 5 bases, in that order; junction bases with no gene match: 12. The CDR3 has 17 amino acids. CDR3 loop: CASSLSGTGPWTGELFF. The CDR3 DNA reads as TGTGCCAGCAGCCTGTCCGGGACAGGGCCTTGGACCGGGGAGCTGTTTTTT.

This clonotype was seen at least ten times. The chain has TRBV5-1 and TRBJ1-1, with 9 bases that match TRBD1. With 0 bases clipped from V and 4 bases from J, the junction kept 1 base outside the gene matches. This CDR3 is 14 amino acids long. From germline, CDR1 is SGHRS and CDR2 YFSETQ. The CDR3 loop reads CASSLGDRATEAFF. The CDR3 nucleotides read TGCGCCAGCAGCTTGGGGGACAGGGCCACTGAAGCTTTCTTT.

This clonotype has a count of ten or more. V usage is TRBV29-1 and J usage is TRBJ2-1, with TRBD2 as a possible D gene (6 bases). The germline V and J ends were trimmed by 5 bases and 7 bases, with 12 bases remaining between them. Per germline, CDR1 SQVTM and CDR2 ANQGSEA. The CDR3 is 12 residues long. CDR3 sequence reads: CSVLGTPNEQFF. CDR3 in DNA: TGCAGCGTTCTTGGGACTCCGAATGAGCAGTTCTTC.

The rearrangement uses TRBV7-9 and TRBJ2-7, with TRBD1 matching over 7 bases. The CDR3 contains 13 residues. V shed 5 bases, J shed 6 bases, and the junction held 7 bases outside the gene matches. CDR1 SEHNR and CDR2 FQNEAQ come from the germline V gene (reference sequence). CDR3 loop: CASSPRDSGEQYF. The CDR3 DNA is TGTGCCAGCAGCCCCCGGGACAGTGGCGAGCAGTACTTC.